A single TCR beta chain is shown here with its context. Antigen: not known. The record originates from a study of shared clonotypes between healthy human individuals. Findings and caveats of the study: Shared across a few donors were around 5% of the naive CD4 clonotypes.

The donors were all Caucasian adults (living in Nashville, Tennessee). Assay used: immunoSEQ multiplex PCR; TCRdb lists only in-frame clones, some missing. The sample contains under 1,900,000 clones, less than 99% of which appear only once. V dropped 5 bases and J dropped 7 bases, with 6 bases sitting between them. There are 10 residues in the CDR3. Germline values: CDR1 SQVTM, CDR2 ANQGSEA. Material for sequencing was naive CD4+ T cells sorted from blood. As to subset: CD45RA+ positively selected. The TCR was taken from a man in his thirties or forties in good health. The rearrangement links TRBV29-1 to TRBJ2-1; D remains unclear. The CDR3 reads CSVRRNEQFF. The CDR3 region has the DNA TGCAGCGTTCGTAGAAATGAGCAGTTCTTC.